A single sample is the source of the 16 T cell receptor beta chains below, sequenced in a study of T cells in Graves' hyperthyroidism and ophthalmopathy. Researchers amplified the TCR beta CDR3 regions from RNA transcripts. First-round RT-PCR with HTBI primers amplified the TCR CDR3 region. Each CDR3 protein is one row after TCRdb ran MiXCR on the multiplex PCR reads. The repertoire holds roughly 700,000 distinct CDR3 sequences, with 15% to 20% as singletons. Sequencing was done on a sample of blood. These TCRs come from a man in his fifties with Graves' hyperthyroidism.

This clonotype showed up just a few times. The CDR3: CASSLSQGVVDEQFF. The CDR3 nucleotides read TGTGCCAGCAGCTTGAGTCAGGGGGTTGTAGATGAGCAGTTCTTC. V gene TRBV7-3 combines with J gene TRBJ2-1; TRBD1 aligns across 7 bases. Looked up from germline, CDR1 is SGHTA and CDR2 is FQGTGA. J gave up 8 bases and V 3 bases, and 10 bases lay outside the gene matches. The CDR3 is 15 residues long.

The chain uses TRBV7-8 and TRBJ1-1; D gene uncertain. The V end was cut by 3 bases, the J end by 6 bases, with 17 bases between. Germline V lookup: CDR1 SGHVS, CDR2 FQNEAQ. The CDR3 is 15 residues long. The CDR3 sequence is CASSFSVFQPPEAFF. The CDR3 coding sequence is TGTGCCAGCAGCTTTTCAGTTTTTCAACCACCTGAAGCTTTCTTT.

On this clonotype: This sequence may be a read error, since a much larger clone differs from it by one base. CDR3 coding DNA: TGTGCCAGCAGTCGTGGCGGAGGGGGCTCTGGAGACACCATATATTTT. Protein product: CASSRGGGGSGDTIYF. The chain carries TRBV3-1 and TRBJ1-3; 7 bases are shared with TRBD1. Germline CDR1 and CDR2: LGHDT and YNNKEL (reference sequence). The CDR3 consists of 16 residues.

This clonotype was seen ten or more times. The V gene is TRBV28, the J gene TRBJ2-3, with D perhaps TRBD1 (6 bases). The V and J ends lost 5 bases and 8 bases respectively, with 23 bases between them. Germline CDR1 reads MDHEN; CDR2 reads SYDVKM. The CDR3 has 16 residues. CDR3 bases: TGTGCCAGCAGTCCAACCGGGACACCCCTCATCAGTACGCAGTATTTT. Translation gives CASSPTGTPLISTQYF.

This clonotype was detected ten times or more. The V gene is TRBV27, the J gene TRBJ2-7; maybe TRBD2 (6 bases). V shed 5 bases and J shed 2 bases, with 13 bases lying between them. This CDR3 contains 14 residues. Germline CDR1 reads MNHEY; CDR2 reads SMNVEV (reference sequence). This CDR3 is CASSLTRGTYEQYF. CDR3 DNA sequence: TGTGCCAGCAGTCTTACCCGGGGGACCTACGAGCAGTACTTC.

Many counts were recorded for this clonotype. The chain couples TRBV29-1 to TRBJ2-5; TRBD1 agrees at 10 bases. Germline V gene sequence: CDR1 SQVTM, CDR2 ANQGSEA. Trimming removed 7 bases from V and 5 bases from J; junction bases left unmatched: 4. The CDR3 is 12 residues long. CDR3 loop: CSATGGGETQYF. The CDR3 coding sequence is TGCAGCGCGACAGGGGGCGGGGAGACCCAGTACTTC.

The chain carries TRBV7-2 and TRBJ1-3; no firm D call. The ends were cut back, 3 bases at V and 3 bases at J, with 3 bases in the middle. Looked up from germline, CDR1 is SGHTA and CDR2 is FQGNSA. The CDR3 extends over 12 amino acids. Here the CDR3 reads CASSFYGNTIYF. CDR3 nucleotide sequence: TGTGCCAGCAGCTTCTATGGAAACACCATATATTTT.

In its sample, this clonotype was seen many times. The chain carries TRBV11-1 and TRBJ2-5; D may be TRBD1 or TRBD2 (5 bases each). V lost 4 bases and J 4 bases, leaving 16 bases between the germline ends. Per germline, CDR1 SGHAT and CDR2 FQDESV (reference sequence). There are 15 residues in the CDR3. The CDR3 here is CASSSNWDLVETQYF. CDR3 nucleotide sequence: TGTGCCAGCAGCTCAAACTGGGACCTCGTAGAGACCCAGTACTTC.

There are many counts of this clonotype. The CDR3 region is CASSRGGLSNQPQHF. The CDR3 DNA sequence: TGTGCCAGCAGCCGAGGGGGGCTTAGCAATCAGCCCCAGCATTTT. This chain connects TRBV27 to TRBJ1-5; perhaps TRBD1 as D (6 bases). The CDR3 is 15 amino acids. Germline assignment: CDR1 MNHEY and CDR2 SMNVEV (reference sequence). The V and J ends lost 6 bases and 0 bases respectively, with 12 bases between them.

The rearrangement links TRBV7-8 to TRBJ1-2; D unresolved. The CDR3 is 17 amino acids. Germline CDR1 reads SGHVS; CDR2 reads FQNEAQ. The germline V and J ends were trimmed by 4 bases and 1 base, with 19 bases remaining between them. The CDR3 reads CASSSPSVGPNNYGYTF. The DNA of the CDR3 is TGTGCCAGCAGCTCCCCCTCAGTTGGGCCTAATAACTATGGCTACACCTTC.

This clonotype was counted ten times or more. This chain uses TRBV29-1 with TRBJ2-6; perhaps TRBD2 as D (6 bases). Trimming left V 4 bases short and J 0 bases short, with 13 bases between. The CDR3 loop spans 16 amino acids. Germline assignment: CDR1 SQVTM and CDR2 ANQGSEA. In DNA form, the CDR3 reads TGCAGCGTTGGTCGGGACTGGGACTCTGGGGCCAACGTCCTGACTTTC. Residues: CSVGRDWDSGANVLTF. Based on the CDR3 plus reference TRBV29-1 and TRBJ2-6, the full variable domain is SAVISQKPSRDICQRGTSLTIQCQVDSQVTMMFWYRQQPGQSLTLIATANQGSEATYESGFVIDKFPISRPNLTFSTLTVSNMSPEDSSIYLCSVGRDWDSGANVLTFGAGSRLTVL.

This clonotype turned up a few times. The V and J genes are TRBV5-1 and TRBJ1-1; D perhaps matches TRBD1 (5 bases). The ends were cut back, 2 bases at V and 2 bases at J, with 10 bases in the middle. Germline V gives CDR1 SGHRS, CDR2 YFSETQ. This CDR3 spans 14 amino acids. In DNA form, the CDR3 reads TGCGCCAGCAGCTTTTACCGGGACAACACTGAAGCTTTCTTT. Protein sequence: CASSFYRDNTEAFF.

In nucleotides, the CDR3 is TGTGCCAGCAGCCGTGATCGGGATCCGCCCCAGCATTTT. It yields the protein CASSRDRDPPQHF. The V call is TRBV11-2, the J call TRBJ1-5; D is undetermined. The CDR3 covers 13 residues. V was cut by 5 bases and J by 9 bases, with 14 bases left in between. Per germline, CDR1 SGHAT and CDR2 FQNNGV.

The table lists this clonotype with a few counts. The V call is TRBV15, the J call TRBJ2-1; TRBD1 matches 8 bases. Trimming took 0 bases from V and 3 from J; bases not matched to a gene: 7. This CDR3 has 17 amino acids. Germline lookup yields CDR1 LNHNV and CDR2 YYDKDF (reference sequence). The CDR3: CATSRDRLTGGYNEQFF. The CDR3 DNA is TGTGCCACCAGCAGAGATCGCCTAACAGGGGGCTACAATGAGCAGTTCTTC.

Worth noting for this clonotype: The junction and the germline gene differ at one end; a read error may be behind it. V and J are TRBV28 and TRBJ2-7; D might be TRBD1 or TRBD2, each matching 5 bases. This CDR3 comprises 14 residues. Germline V gene sequence: CDR1 MDHEN, CDR2 SYDVKM. CDR3: CAGSPGSMLGEQYF. CDR3 DNA sequence: TGTGCCGGCAGCCCAGGGAGTATGCTGGGGGAGCAGTACTTC.

This clonotype showed up just a few times. This chain uses TRBV19 with TRBJ1-5, with 7 bases that match TRBD1. With V trimmed by 5 bases and J by 5 bases, 3 bases remained unmatched. CDR1 is LNHDA and CDR2 is SQIVND in the germline V gene (reference sequence). The CDR3 totals 13 residues. CDR3 residues: CASSGRGYQPQHF. DNA of the CDR3: TGTGCCAGTAGTGGCAGGGGGTATCAGCCCCAGCATTTT.